These T cell receptor beta chains were read from a single sample in a study of CD8 T cells in Susac syndrome. TCRdb recomputed calls from the immunoSEQ multiplex PCR reads with MiXCR, one row per CDR3 protein. The table includes about 300,000 distinct CDR3 sequences, about 82% detected once. The specimen sequenced was CD8+ T cells from PBMCs. All receptors come from a human donor with multiple sclerosis. The CDR3 runs from the conserved cysteine through the conserved F or W. The D gene is left open where the match is weak. Clone size is stated in some rows and not others, as once, few, many or a class when expanded.

J: TRBJ2-6
V: TRBV4-3
size: .
D: .
DNA: TGCGCCAGCAGCCAAGATGGGGGCGGTGGGGCCAACGTCCTGACTTTC
CDR3: CASSQDGGGGANVLTF

J: TRBJ2-1
V: TRBV15
size: .
D: .
DNA: TGTGCCACCAGTTATTACAGGGACGAGCAGTTCTTC
CDR3: CATSYYRDEQFF

J: TRBJ2-5
V: TRBV18
size: .
D: TRBD1
DNA: TGTGCCAGCTCACCTCTAACTGCGGACAGGGGTAATCAAGAGACCCAGTACTTC
CDR3: CASSPLTADRGNQETQYF

J: TRBJ2-6
V: TRBV4-3
size: few
D: TRBD1
DNA: TGCGCCAGCAGCCAAGGGACAGGGGGCTCTGGGGCCAACGTCCTGACTTTC
CDR3: CASSQGTGGSGANVLTF

J: TRBJ1-2
V: TRBV4-1
size: .
D: .
DNA: TGCGCCAGCAGCCAAGATGCAGGTTCCTCGTTGGATGGCTACACCTTC
CDR3: CASSQDAGSSLDGYTF

J: TRBJ2-1
V: TRBV4-3
size: .
D: .
DNA: TGCGCCAGCAGCCGACTTTTAAATCGGTCCTACAATGAGCAGTTCTTC
CDR3: CASSRLLNRSYNEQFF

J: TRBJ1-2
V: TRBV6-5
size: .
D: TRBD1
DNA: TGTGCCAGCAGTTCGGCGGACAGGGGGCCTTATGTCGACACCTTC
CDR3: CASSSADRGPYVDTF

J: TRBJ1-5
V: TRBV27
size: .
D: .
DNA: TGTGCCAGCGGACCAGGGGTCAATCAGCCCCAGCATTTT
CDR3: CASGPGVNQPQHF

J: TRBJ1-2
V: TRBV19
size: .
D: .
DNA: TGTGCCACCATACGGCCGGGGACGTCCGATGGCTACACCTTC
CDR3: CATIRPGTSDGYTF

J: TRBJ2-7
V: TRBV6-1
size: .
D: TRBD1
DNA: TGTGCCAGCAGGGATCCGACAGGGCTCTACGAGCAGTACTTC
CDR3: CASRDPTGLYEQYF

J: TRBJ2-3
V: TRBV6-2/TRBV6-3
size: .
D: .
DNA: TGTGCCAGCAGTTCTCGGGACGTTTCGAACACAGATACGCAGTATTTT
CDR3: CASSSRDVSNTDTQYF

J: TRBJ1-1
V: TRBV13
size: .
D: .
DNA: TGTGCCAGCAGCTTAGTCGAGGGAGAAGCTTTCTTT
CDR3: CASSLVEGEAFF

J: TRBJ1-2
V: TRBV27
size: .
D: .
DNA: TGTGCCAGCAGTCCTAGGGGGGGCGCGTATGGCTACACCTTC
CDR3: CASSPRGGAYGYTF

J: TRBJ1-2
V: TRBV7-2
size: .
D: .
DNA: TGTGCCAGCAGCGTAGGAGGCTATGGCTACACCTTC
CDR3: CASSVGGYGYTF

J: TRBJ2-1
V: TRBV27
size: .
D: TRBD1
DNA: TGTGCCAGCAGTTTAGGAGCGGGACAGGGTATGGGCAATGAGCAGTTCTTC
CDR3: CASSLGAGQGMGNEQFF

J: TRBJ2-7
V: TRBV6-5
size: once
D: .
DNA: TGTGCCAGCACTCCAAAATGGGGGTACTACGAGCAGTACTTC
CDR3: CASTPKWGYYEQYF

J: TRBJ2-7
V: TRBV28
size: once
D: TRBD1
DNA: TGTGCCAGCAGTCTCGCCGGGACAGGGAACGAGCAGTACTTC
CDR3: CASSLAGTGNEQYF

J: TRBJ2-1
V: TRBV6-5
size: .
D: .
DNA: TGTGCCAGCAGCCACCTTTTTCTGCGGCGCATTGAGCAGTTCTTC
CDR3: CASSHLFLRRIEQFF

J: TRBJ2-3
V: TRBV15
size: .
D: TRBD2
DNA: TGTGCCACCAGCGTGCGGCTAGCGGGAGGGACAGATACGCAGTATTTT
CDR3: CATSVRLAGGTDTQYF

J: TRBJ1-5
V: TRBV10-3
size: .
D: .
DNA: TGTGCCATCAGTGAAATGGGGGTAGGAGGTGCGAGCAATCAGCCCCAGCATTTT
CDR3: CAISEMGVGGASNQPQHF

J: TRBJ2-1
V: TRBV9
size: .
D: TRBD2
DNA: TGTGCCAGCAGCGTAGATCGGACTAGCGGTGCGGAGCAGTTCTTC
CDR3: CASSVDRTSGAEQFF

J: TRBJ2-5
V: TRBV4-3
size: few
D: TRBD1
DNA: TGCGCCAGCAGCCAAGATAAGGGACAGGGACAAGAGACCCAGTACTTC
CDR3: CASSQDKGQGQETQYF

J: TRBJ1-5
V: TRBV12-3/TRBV12-4
size: .
D: .
DNA: TGTGCCAGCAGTAGTGGAGGGGATAGCAATCAGCCCCAGCATTTT
CDR3: CASSSGGDSNQPQHF

J: TRBJ1-2
V: TRBV6-5
size: .
D: .
DNA: TGTGCCAGCCGAACGAGGACCCGCTATGGCTACACCTTC
CDR3: CASRTRTRYGYTF

J: TRBJ2-1
V: TRBV27
size: .
D: TRBD2
DNA: TGTGCCAGCAGTTTAGGTCTAGCGGCTAATGAGCAGTTCTTC
CDR3: CASSLGLAANEQFF

J: TRBJ2-7
V: TRBV2
size: few
D: TRBD2
DNA: TGTGCCAGCAGTTCTGGACTAGGATCCTACGAGCAGTACTTC
CDR3: CASSSGLGSYEQYF

J: TRBJ2-5
V: TRBV29-1
size: .
D: .
DNA: TGCAGCGTTGAAGCTGCCCCGCAGACCCAGTACTTC
CDR3: CSVEAAPQTQYF

J: TRBJ2-5
V: TRBV5-1
size: .
D: TRBD2
DNA: TGCGCCAGCAGCTCGGGACTAGCGGGAGCCACCCAAGAGACCCAGTACTTC
CDR3: CASSSGLAGATQETQYF

J: TRBJ1-5
V: TRBV19
size: .
D: .
DNA: TGTGCCAGTAGTATCTTCGGCGGAGGCAATCAGCCCCAGCATTTT
CDR3: CASSIFGGGNQPQHF

J: TRBJ2-7
V: TRBV6-2/TRBV6-3
size: .
D: TRBD1
DNA: TGTGCCAGCAGACAGGGGTCTGCCGAGCAGTACTTC
CDR3: CASRQGSAEQYF

J: TRBJ2-1
V: TRBV7-9
size: .
D: TRBD2
DNA: TGTGCCAGCAGCTTACTGTTCGGACTAGCGGGAAGAAATGAGCAGTTCTTC
CDR3: CASSLLFGLAGRNEQFF

J: TRBJ2-7
V: TRBV27
size: once
D: .
DNA: TGTGCCAGCAGTTGGAGTGGCGGGACCTACGAGCAGTACTTC
CDR3: CASSWSGGTYEQYF

J: TRBJ2-3
V: TRBV24-1
size: .
D: .
DNA: TGTTCCACCAGTGTGGGAACCAATACGCAGTATTTT
CDR3: CSTSVGTNTQYF

J: TRBJ2-7
V: TRBV19
size: few
D: TRBD2
DNA: TGTGCCAGTAGTAGCTCAGCGGGAGAGACCTACGAGCAGTACTTC
CDR3: CASSSSAGETYEQYF

J: TRBJ2-7
V: TRBV2
size: .
D: TRBD2
DNA: TGTGCCAGCAGTGAGGAACTAGCGGGAGCAACCGGGTACTACGAGCAGTACTTC
CDR3: CASSEELAGATGYYEQYF

J: TRBJ1-5
V: TRBV10-3
size: .
D: .
DNA: TGTGCCACGGGCCCAGAACGGGGGCAGGGCAATTTCCAGCCCCAGCATTTT
CDR3: CATGPERGQGNFQPQHF

J: TRBJ2-3
V: TRBV7-3
size: .
D: .
DNA: TGTGCCAGCAGCTCAATAGCGGCTGACACAGATACGCAGTATTTT
CDR3: CASSSIAADTDTQYF

J: TRBJ2-3
V: TRBV7-2
size: .
D: .
DNA: TGTGCCAGCAGCCCTGCTCTCTGGGATACGCAGTATTTT
CDR3: CASSPALWDTQYF

J: TRBJ2-7
V: TRBV9
size: .
D: TRBD2
DNA: TGTGCCAGCAGCGTAAAGTTAGCGGGGGAGCAGTACTTC
CDR3: CASSVKLAGEQYF

J: TRBJ1-5
V: TRBV4-3
size: .
D: TRBD1
DNA: TGCGCCAGCAGCCGCACTTGGACAGGGAATCAGCCCCAGCATTTT
CDR3: CASSRTWTGNQPQHF

J: TRBJ2-7
V: TRBV29-1
size: .
D: .
DNA: TGCAGCGTTGAAGAGGGGGCGGATTACGAGCAGTACTTC
CDR3: CSVEEGADYEQYF

J: TRBJ2-3
V: TRBV11-2
size: .
D: TRBD2
DNA: TGTGCCAGCAGCCGACTAGCGGGAGGGACAGATACGCAGTATTTT
CDR3: CASSRLAGGTDTQYF

J: TRBJ2-7
V: TRBV28
size: .
D: .
DNA: TGTGCCAGCAGTTTATCGACCAGAACCACTTGGGGGGGCCCCTACGAGCAGTACTTC
CDR3: CASSLSTRTTWGGPYEQYF

J: TRBJ1-5
V: TRBV5-6
size: .
D: TRBD1
DNA: TGTGCCAGCAGCTGGGGGGGCCGGGACAGGAGCAATCAGCCCCAGCATTTT
CDR3: CASSWGGRDRSNQPQHF

J: TRBJ1-2
V: TRBV9
size: .
D: .
DNA: TGTGCCAGCAGCGCGACTCACAGTGGCTACACCTTC
CDR3: CASSATHSGYTF